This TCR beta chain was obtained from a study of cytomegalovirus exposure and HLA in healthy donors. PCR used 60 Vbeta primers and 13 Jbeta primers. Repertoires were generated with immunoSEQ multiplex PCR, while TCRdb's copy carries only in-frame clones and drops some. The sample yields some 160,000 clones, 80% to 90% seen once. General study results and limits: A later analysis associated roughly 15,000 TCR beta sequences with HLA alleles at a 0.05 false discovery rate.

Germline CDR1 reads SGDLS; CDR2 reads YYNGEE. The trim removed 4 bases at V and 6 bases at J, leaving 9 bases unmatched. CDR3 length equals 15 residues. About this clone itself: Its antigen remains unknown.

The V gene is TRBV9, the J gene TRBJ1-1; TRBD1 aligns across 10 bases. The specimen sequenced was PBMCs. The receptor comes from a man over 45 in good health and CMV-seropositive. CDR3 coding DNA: TGTGCCAGCAGCCCCCGGGGACAGGGGAGACCTGAAGCTTTCTTT. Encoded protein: CASSPRGQGRPEAFF.